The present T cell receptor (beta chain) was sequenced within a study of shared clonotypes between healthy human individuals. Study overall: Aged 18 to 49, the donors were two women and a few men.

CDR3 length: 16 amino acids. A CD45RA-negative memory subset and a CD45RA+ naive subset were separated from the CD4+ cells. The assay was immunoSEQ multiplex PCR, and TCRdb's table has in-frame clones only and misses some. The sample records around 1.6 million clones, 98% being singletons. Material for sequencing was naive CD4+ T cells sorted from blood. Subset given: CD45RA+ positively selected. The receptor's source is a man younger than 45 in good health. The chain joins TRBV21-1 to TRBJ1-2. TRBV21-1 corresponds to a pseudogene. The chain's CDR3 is CAPNLRRAHGLDGYTF. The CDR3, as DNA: TGTGCCCCCAATTTAAGACGGGCCCACGGGCTGGATGGCTACACCTTC.